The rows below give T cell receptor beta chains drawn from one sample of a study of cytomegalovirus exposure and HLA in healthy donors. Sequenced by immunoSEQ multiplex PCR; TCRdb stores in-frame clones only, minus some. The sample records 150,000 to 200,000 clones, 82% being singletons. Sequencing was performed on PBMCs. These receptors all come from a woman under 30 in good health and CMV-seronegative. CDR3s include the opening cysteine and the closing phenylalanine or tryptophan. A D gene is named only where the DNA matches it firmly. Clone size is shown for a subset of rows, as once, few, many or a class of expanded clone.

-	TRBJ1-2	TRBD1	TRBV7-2	TGTGCCAGCAGCTTGTCGGGACAGGGGTATGGCTACACCTTC	CASSLSGQGYGYTF
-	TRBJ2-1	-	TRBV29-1	TGCAGCGTCGAAAGACAGGACAATGAGCAGTTCTTC	CSVERQDNEQFF
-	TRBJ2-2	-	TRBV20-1	TGCAGTGCCGCTGAGACCGGGGAGCTGTTTTTT	CSAAETGELFF
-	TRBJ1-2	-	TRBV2	TGTGCCAGCCCCCGGGAGTTCTATGGCTACACCTTC	CASPREFYGYTF
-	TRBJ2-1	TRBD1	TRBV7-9	TGTGCCAGCAGCTCCGGGACAGGGTGGAATGAGCAGTTCTTC	CASSSGTGWNEQFF
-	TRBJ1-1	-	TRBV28	TGTGCCAGCAGTTCCCAGGTCGGGGGGGCTTTCTTT	CASSSQVGGAFF
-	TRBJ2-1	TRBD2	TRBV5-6	TGTGCCAGCAGCTTGGGACTAGCGGAGAGGCGGCATGAGCAGTTCTTC	CASSLGLAERRHEQFF
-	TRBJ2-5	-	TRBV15	TGTGCCACCAGCAGTAGCCTGCAAGAGACCCAGTACTTC	CATSSSLQETQYF
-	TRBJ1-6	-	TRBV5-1	TGCGCCAGCAGCTTGGGGTCAGAACTAAATTCACCCCTCCACTTT	CASSLGSELNSPLHF
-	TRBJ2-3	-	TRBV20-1	TGCAGTGCTGAGAAGACAGATACGCAGTATTTT	CSAEKTDTQYF
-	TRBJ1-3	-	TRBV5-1	TGCGCCAGCAGCCAGCTCACAGGAGGAAACACCATATATTTT	CASSQLTGGNTIYF
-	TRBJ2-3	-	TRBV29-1	TGCAGCTCTTCCGGGGACACCTCCACAGATACGCAGTATTTT	CSSSGDTSTDTQYF
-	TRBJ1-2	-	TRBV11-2	TGTGCCAGCAGCTCGGACATTAGTGGCTACACCTTC	CASSSDISGYTF
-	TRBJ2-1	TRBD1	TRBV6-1	TGTGCCAGCAGTGCGAGGGGGCAAATCAACAATGAGCAGTTCTTC	CASSARGQINNEQFF
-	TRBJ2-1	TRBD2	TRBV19	TGTGCCAGTAGTATAGTAGCGGGGGGGCAGGGTGAGCAGTTCTTC	CASSIVAGGQGEQFF
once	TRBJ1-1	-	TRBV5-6	TGTGCCAGCAGCTTAGACCACAGGCAGGCTTTCTTT	CASSLDHRQAFF
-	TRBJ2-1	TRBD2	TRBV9	TGTGCCAGCAGCCCCGTGGGGGGGGGACTAGCGGGGGCCGGACAGAATGAGCAGTTCTTC	CASSPVGGGLAGAGQNEQFF
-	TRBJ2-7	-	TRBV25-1	TGTGCCAGCAGTAATCCAGGGACTTACGAGCAGTACTTC	CASSNPGTYEQYF
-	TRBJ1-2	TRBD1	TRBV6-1	TGTGCCAGCAACGTACAGGGGTTTGGCTACACCTTC	CASNVQGFGYTF
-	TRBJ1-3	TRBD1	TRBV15	TGTGCCACCAGCAGGGGGGACAGCGTCTCTGGAAACACCATATATTTT	CATSRGDSVSGNTIYF
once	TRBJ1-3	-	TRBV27	TGTGCCAGCAGTTTATTGACTTTTTGGAACACCATATATTTT	CASSLLTFWNTIYF
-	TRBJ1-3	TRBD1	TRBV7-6	TGTGCCAGCAGCTCCCAGGGGGCTGAGGCTGGAAACACCATATATTTT	CASSSQGAEAGNTIYF
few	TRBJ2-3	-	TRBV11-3	TGTGCCAGCAGCTTCGGCGGGATGGATACGCAGTATTTT	CASSFGGMDTQYF
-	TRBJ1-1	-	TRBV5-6	TGTGCCAGCAGCTTGAGGAACGGGGGGATGAACACTGAAGCTTTCTTT	CASSLRNGGMNTEAFF
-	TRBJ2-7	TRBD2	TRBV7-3	TGTGCCAGCAGCTTAAATGGGCTAGCGGGAGGCAACGAGCAGTACTTC	CASSLNGLAGGNEQYF
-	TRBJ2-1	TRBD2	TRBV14	TGTGCCAGCGGGCTAGCGGGGGGGCCCAGGGGTGAGCAGTTCTTC	CASGLAGGPRGEQFF
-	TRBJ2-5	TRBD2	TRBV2	TGTGCCAGCAGTGGAAATAGCGGGGGGGCCCAAGAGACCCAGTACTTC	CASSGNSGGAQETQYF
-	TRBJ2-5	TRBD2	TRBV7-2	TGTGCCAGCAGCTTAGAATCGGCTAGCGGGCGAGAGACCCAGTACTTC	CASSLESASGRETQYF
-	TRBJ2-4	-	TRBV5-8	TGTGCCAGCCGCACTCCCCCCGAAAACATTCAGTACTTC	CASRTPPENIQYF
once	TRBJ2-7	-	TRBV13	TGTGCCAGCAGCTCGGTCGCCTTGAGCTCCTACGAGCAGTACTTC	CASSSVALSSYEQYF
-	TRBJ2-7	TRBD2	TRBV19	TGTGCCAGTAGTCCGACTAGCGGGGGGCTTAGCTCCTACGAGCAGTACTTC	CASSPTSGGLSSYEQYF
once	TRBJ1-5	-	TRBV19	TGTGCCAGTAGTATTGGATTGGATTCCCCTAGTCAGCCCCAGCATTTT	CASSIGLDSPSQPQHF
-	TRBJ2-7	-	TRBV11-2	TGTGCCAGCAGTTCTTATTACGAGCAGTACTTC	CASSSYYEQYF
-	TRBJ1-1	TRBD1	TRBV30	TGTGCCTGGAGCCCTGGACAGGGCACCGGTGCGGCTTTCTTT	CAWSPGQGTGAAFF
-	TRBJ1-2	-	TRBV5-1	TGCGCCAGCAGGGAGGACGATCGGGGAGGCTACACCTTC	CASREDDRGGYTF
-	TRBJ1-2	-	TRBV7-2	TGTGCCAGCAGCTTAAGTCGGTCATACCCCCCATATGGCTACACCTTC	CASSLSRSYPPYGYTF
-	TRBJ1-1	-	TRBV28	TGTGCCAGCAGTAACAGGGCTTGGGGCACTGAAGCTTTCTTT	CASSNRAWGTEAFF
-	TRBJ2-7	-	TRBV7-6	TGTGCCAGCAGCTTAGCGCGGGCCGAGCAGTACTTC	CASSLARAEQYF
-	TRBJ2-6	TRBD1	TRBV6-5	TGTGCCAGCAGTAGCGGACAGGGCGCGGTCAACGTCCTGACTTTC	CASSSGQGAVNVLTF
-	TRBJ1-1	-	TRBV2	TGTGCCAGCAGTGAGGAGTCGGGGTCCATGAACACTGAAGCTTTCTTT	CASSEESGSMNTEAFF
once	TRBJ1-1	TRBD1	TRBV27	TGTGCCAGCAGTTTCCAGACAGGGCTAACTGAAGCTTTCTTT	CASSFQTGLTEAFF
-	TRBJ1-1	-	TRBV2	TGTGCCAGCAGTTATTTGGTAGGCAGGGAAGCTTTCTTT	CASSYLVGREAFF